This TCR beta chain was found in a study of CD8+ T cells in alopecia areata. The CDR3 is 14 amino acids. Trimming removed 8 bases from V and 2 bases from J, with 16 bases in between. Per germline, CDR1 SQVTM and CDR2 ANQGSEA. Following RNA extraction, reverse transcription yielded cDNA that acted as the sequencing template. TCRdb's table, derived via immunoSEQ multiplex PCR, lists solely in-frame clones and lacks some. The sample consists of 120,000 or so clones, approximately 38% of them appearing once. Material for sequencing was CD4+ T cells sorted from blood. The chain has TRBV29-1 and TRBJ2-1; the D is unclear. The sequence was obtained from a human donor with alopecia areata. The CDR3 nucleotides are TGCAGCTCTACAAAGGCACGACCCTACAATGAGCAGTTCTTC. This codes for CSSTKARPYNEQFF.